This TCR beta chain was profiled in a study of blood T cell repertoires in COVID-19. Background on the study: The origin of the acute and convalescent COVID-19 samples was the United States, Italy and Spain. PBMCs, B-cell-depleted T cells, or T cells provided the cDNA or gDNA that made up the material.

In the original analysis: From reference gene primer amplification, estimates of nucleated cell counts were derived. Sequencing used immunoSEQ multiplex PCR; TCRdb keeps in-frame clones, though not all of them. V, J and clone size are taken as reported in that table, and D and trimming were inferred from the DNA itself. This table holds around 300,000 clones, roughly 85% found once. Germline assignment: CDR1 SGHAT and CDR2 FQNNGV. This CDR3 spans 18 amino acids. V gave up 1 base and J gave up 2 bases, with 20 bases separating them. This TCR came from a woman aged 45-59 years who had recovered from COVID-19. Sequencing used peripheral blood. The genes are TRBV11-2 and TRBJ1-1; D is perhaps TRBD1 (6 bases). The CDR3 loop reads CASSLGGRGWWKNTEAFF. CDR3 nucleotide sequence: TGTGCCAGCAGCTTAGGGGGCAGGGGATGGTGGAAAAACACTGAAGCTTTCTTT.